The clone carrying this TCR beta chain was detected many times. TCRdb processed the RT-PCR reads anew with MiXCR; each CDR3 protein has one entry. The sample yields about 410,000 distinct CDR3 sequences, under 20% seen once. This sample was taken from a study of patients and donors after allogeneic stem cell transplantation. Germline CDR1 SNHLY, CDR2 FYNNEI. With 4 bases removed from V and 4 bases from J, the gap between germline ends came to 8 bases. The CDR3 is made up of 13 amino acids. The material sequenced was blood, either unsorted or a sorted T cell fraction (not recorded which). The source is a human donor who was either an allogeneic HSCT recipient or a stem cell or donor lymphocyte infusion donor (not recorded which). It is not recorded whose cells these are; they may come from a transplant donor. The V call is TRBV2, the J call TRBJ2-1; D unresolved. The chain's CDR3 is CASSVRPYNEQFF. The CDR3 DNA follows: TGTGCCAGCAGTGTACGGCCATACAATGAGCAGTTCTTC.